The 4 T cell receptor beta chains in this list originate from one sample, sequenced in a study of vaccination effects on CD4 cells after COVID-19. Viral peptide pools were used in the ViraFEST assay to expand antigen-specific CD4+ T cells, and sequencing came afterward. At the end of roughly 9 days of culture, CD4+ T cells were isolated. All study participants received two doses of BNT162b2 or mRNA-1273 vaccine. Here immunoSEQ multiplex PCR was the method, and the copy in TCRdb shows in-frame clones only, minus some. This table holds tens of thousands of clones, more than 75% found once. No antigen is known for these receptors. The sequencing here drew on CD4+ T cells from PBMCs cultured with HCoV-NL63 spike peptides, taken after COVID-19 vaccination. Receptor source: a human donor who received a COVID-19 vaccine. Some clones in this sample may be carry-over from other donors' samples.

This chain uses TRBV12-3 or TRBV12-4 with TRBJ2-6; D not resolved. The V end lost 8 bases, the J end lost 1 base, and 3 bases lay between the germline ends. The length of the CDR3 is 12 residues. The CDR3 spells CASGSGANVLTF. CDR3 DNA: TGTGCCAGCGGGTCTGGGGCCAACGTCCTGACTTTC.

V is TRBV7-2 and J is TRBJ1-1; D possibly corresponds to TRBD1 (5 bases). CDR3 length equals 18 residues. The ends were cut back, 1 base at V and 1 base at J, with 19 bases in the middle. Germline values: CDR1 SGHTA, CDR2 FQGNSA. The CDR3 DNA is TGTGCCAGCAGCTTAGGATTCATGTCGAACAGGAGGAACACTGAAGCTTTCTTT. Its protein is CASSLGFMSNRRNTEAFF.

This chain joins TRBV2 and TRBJ1-1, with 7 bases fitting TRBD1. V lost 7 bases to trimming and J lost 6 bases; unmatched junction nucleotides: 5. CDR1 and CDR2 from the germline V gene are SNHLY and FYNNEI. The CDR3 extends over 12 amino acids. The CDR3 sequence: CASIGQGAEAFF. CDR3 nucleotide sequence: TGTGCCAGCATAGGGCAGGGGGCTGAAGCTTTCTTT.

The chain joins TRBV6-5 to TRBJ1-1, with D possibly matching TRBD1 (6 bases). The CDR3 loop spans 14 amino acids. Germline CDR1 and CDR2: MNHEY and SVGAGI. With 6 bases removed from V and 3 bases from J, the gap between germline ends came to 14 bases. CDR3 coding DNA: TGTGCCAGCAGCCGGGACACTGAACACACTGAAGCTTTCTTT. Its translation is CASSRDTEHTEAFF.